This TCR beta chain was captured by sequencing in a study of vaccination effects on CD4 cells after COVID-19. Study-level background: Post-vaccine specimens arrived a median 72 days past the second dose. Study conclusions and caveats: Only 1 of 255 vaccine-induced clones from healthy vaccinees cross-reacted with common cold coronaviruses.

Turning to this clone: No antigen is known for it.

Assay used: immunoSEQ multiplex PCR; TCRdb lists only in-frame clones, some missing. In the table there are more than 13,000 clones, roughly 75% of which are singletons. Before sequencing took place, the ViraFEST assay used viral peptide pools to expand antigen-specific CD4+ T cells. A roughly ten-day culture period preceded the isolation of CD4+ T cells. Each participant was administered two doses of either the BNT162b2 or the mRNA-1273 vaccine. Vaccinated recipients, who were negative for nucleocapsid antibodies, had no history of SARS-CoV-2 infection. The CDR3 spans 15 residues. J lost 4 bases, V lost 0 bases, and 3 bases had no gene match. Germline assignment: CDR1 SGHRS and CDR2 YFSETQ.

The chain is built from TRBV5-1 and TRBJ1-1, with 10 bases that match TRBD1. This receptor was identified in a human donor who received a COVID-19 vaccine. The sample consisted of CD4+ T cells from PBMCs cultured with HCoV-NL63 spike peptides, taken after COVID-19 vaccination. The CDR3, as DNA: TGCGCCAGCAGCTTGGTAGGACAGGGGGGCACTGAAGCTTTCTTT. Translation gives CASSLVGQGGTEAFF.